This T cell receptor beta chain derives from a study of T cell repertoires in cytomegalovirus infection. In its sample, this clonotype ranks as medium-sized. Via MiXCR, TCRdb re-called the reads, giving one row per CDR3 protein. The repertoire consists of some 130,000 distinct CDR3 sequences, with roughly 8.2% occurring once and the leading ten covering around 10%. The CDR3 has 14 amino acids. Between the trimmed V and J ends, which lost 4 bases and 2 bases, there was a span of 11 bases. The germline V gene encodes CDR1 SGHTA and CDR2 FQGNSA. Sequencing was performed on PBMCs. The genes are TRBV7-2 and TRBJ1-1, with D maybe TRBD1 (5 bases). The TCR sequence derives from a human donor in good health (CMV status not recorded). Some clones in this sample may be carry-over from other donors' samples. The CDR3 sequence: CASSSGRTNTEAFF. DNA of the CDR3: TGTGCCAGCAGCTCGGGACGGACTAACACTGAAGCTTTCTTT.